The 30 T cell receptor beta chains in this list originate from one sample, sequenced in a study of blood T cell repertoires in COVID-19. Profiled with immunoSEQ multiplex PCR; TCRdb holds only in-frame clones, not every one. This table has some 19,000 clones, over 75% appearing once. The sample taken for sequencing was peripheral blood. The receptors were sampled from a human donor in a cohort sampled during active COVID-19.

V gene TRBV6-4 combines with J gene TRBJ2-6; a weak D match, TRBD1 (6 bases). Germline-derived CDR1 and CDR2 are MRHNA and SNTAGT. V lost 5 bases and J 0 bases, leaving 11 bases between the germline ends. This CDR3 region has 16 residues. The CDR3 here is CASSPGTNSGANVLTF. In DNA form, the CDR3 reads TGTGCCAGCAGTCCCGGGACAAACTCTGGGGCCAACGTCCTGACTTTC.

The genes are TRBV6-5 and TRBJ2-3, with 9 bases lining up with TRBD2. The CDR3 loop spans 14 amino acids. Losses at the gene ends were 4 bases for V and 1 base for J; bases not matched to a gene: 0. The germline CDR1 and CDR2 sequences are MNHEY and SVGAGI. The CDR3 DNA is TGTGCCAGCAGTTGGACTAGCGGCACAGATACGCAGTATTTT. It specifies CASSWTSGTDTQYF.

The chain has TRBV27 and TRBJ2-7; 8 bases are a match to TRBD2. Germline V gene sequence: CDR1 MNHEY, CDR2 SMNVEV (reference sequence). The CDR3 loop spans 12 amino acids. The ends lost 5 bases at V and 10 bases at J; junction bases unmatched: 7. The CDR3 DNA sequence: TGTGCCAGCAGTCTGGGGGGGACTAGACAGTACTTC. It translates to CASSLGGTRQYF.

The rearrangement uses TRBV5-5 and TRBJ2-7, with 8 bases that match TRBD1. Germline assignment: CDR1 SGHKS and CDR2 YYEKEE (reference sequence). With 4 bases clipped from V and 5 bases from J, the junction kept 14 bases outside the gene matches. This CDR3 has 16 amino acids. CDR3 sequence: CASSRYPAGQVNEQYF. The DNA for the CDR3 is TGTGCCAGCAGCCGATACCCGGCGGGACAGGTGAACGAGCAGTACTTC.

The V gene is TRBV24-1, the J gene TRBJ2-7, with D hard to call. Germline lookup yields CDR1 KGHDR and CDR2 SFDVKD. The CDR3 runs to 14 residues. V was clipped by 4 bases and J by 0 bases, with 9 bases between them. CDR3 nucleotide sequence: TGTGCCACCAGTGACAGGATACGCTCCTACGAGCAGTACTTC. It encodes CATSDRIRSYEQYF.

The V call is TRBV6-1, the J call TRBJ2-7, with TRBD2 identical over 10 bases. Germline V gene data show CDR1 as MNHNS and CDR2 as SASEGT. Losses at the gene ends were 2 bases for V and 4 bases for J; bases not matched to a gene: 11. The CDR3 is made up of 17 amino acids. The CDR3 sequence is CASSEMLAGATAYEQYF. In DNA form, the CDR3 reads TGTGCCAGCAGTGAAATGCTAGCGGGAGCTACTGCGTACGAGCAGTACTTC.

The J gene is TRBJ2-2, the V gene TRBV6-4; the match to TRBD1 covers 7 bases. The CDR3 covers 13 residues. Germline CDR1 and CDR2: MRHNA and SNTAGT. Unmatched junction bases numbered 1, after V lost 3 bases and J lost 6 bases. CDR3 DNA: TGTGCCAGCAGTGAAGGGGGCGCCGGGGAGCTGTTTTTT. As protein: CASSEGGAGELFF.

Within the sample, this clone is medium-sized (0.01 to 0.1%). V and J are TRBV6-5 and TRBJ2-7; 9 positions match TRBD2. Germline CDR1 MNHEY, CDR2 SVGAGI. The CDR3 totals 15 residues. V lost 6 bases to trimming and J lost 0 bases; unmatched junction nucleotides: 6. In nucleotides, the CDR3 is TGTGCCAGCAGGGAGACAGCGGGAGGCTCCTACGAGCAGTACTTC. It is translated as CASRETAGGSYEQYF.

The chain carries TRBV5-4 and TRBJ1-2, with 8 bases identical to TRBD1. The CDR3 totals 16 residues. Germline values: CDR1 SGHNT, CDR2 YYREEE (reference sequence). V trimming: 0 bases; J trimming: 2 bases; junction bases outside the gene matches: 6. CDR3 coding DNA: TGTGCCAGCAGCTTGGGGGGCCAGGGGGCGAACTATGGCTACACCTTC. Encoded protein: CASSLGGQGANYGYTF. The full variable domain, completed using reference TRBV5-4 and TRBJ1-2, is ETGVTQSPTHLIKTRGQQVTLRCSSQSGHNTVSWYQQALGQGPQFIFQYYREEENGRGNFPPRFSGLQFPNYSSELNVNALELDDSALYLCASSLGGQGANYGYTFGSGTRLTVV.

The genes are TRBV11-2 and TRBJ2-5; TRBD1 might be the D (6 bases). Germline V gives CDR1 SGHAT, CDR2 FQNNGV. Trimming pared 2 bases from V and 2 bases from J, leaving 12 bases between. The CDR3 has 15 amino acids. This CDR3 reads CASSLTGNLQETQYF. Written as DNA, the CDR3 is TGTGCCAGCAGCTTAACAGGGAACCTACAAGAGACCCAGTACTTC.

V and J are TRBV11-2 and TRBJ2-7; possible D gene TRBD1, 5 bases. Between the trimmed V and J ends, which lost 0 bases and 0 bases, there was a span of 12 bases. The V gene's germline CDR1 is SGHAT and CDR2 FQNNGV. There are 16 residues in the CDR3. The CDR3 loop reads CASSLEGAYSSYEQYF. The CDR3 DNA sequence: TGTGCCAGCAGCTTAGAAGGGGCTTATAGCTCCTACGAGCAGTACTTC.

The J gene is TRBJ1-6, the V gene TRBV6-2 or TRBV6-3; D remains ambiguous. The germline CDR1 and CDR2 sequences are MNHEY and SVGEGT. Trimming cost V 2 bases and J 9 bases, with 8 bases left between them. This CDR3 spans 13 amino acids. This CDR3 reads CASSYRSTSPLHF. In nucleotides, the CDR3 is TGTGCCAGCAGTTACCGGTCCACTTCACCCCTCCACTTT.

The genes are TRBV21-1 and TRBJ1-1; the tabulated D call, TRBD1, remains unverified against the DNA. TRBV21-1 is assigned pseudogene status. CDR3 length equals 15 residues. Here the CDR3 reads CASRTVLTIRTEAFF. DNA of the CDR3: TGTGCCAGCAGAACAGTGCTAACAATTCGCACTGAAGCTTTCTTT.

The chain couples TRBV6-1 to TRBJ2-7; tentative D call: TRBD2 (6 bases). The CDR3 is 15 amino acids. V lost 1 base and J 5 bases, leaving 15 bases between the germline ends. The germline CDR1 and CDR2 sequences are MNHNS and SASEGT. CDR3 loop: CASSEGGLGRDEQYF. CDR3 DNA sequence: TGTGCCAGCAGTGAAGGGGGACTTGGCAGGGACGAGCAGTACTTC.

V and J are TRBV29-1 and TRBJ2-1; D is uncertain. The CDR3 length is 13 residues. Trimming took 4 bases from V and 4 from J, leaving 11 bases between them. Germline V gene lookup returns CDR1 SQVTM and CDR2 ANQGSEA. The CDR3 bases are TGCAGCGTTGCAAGTGCTGAGTACAATGAGCAGTTCTTC. It yields the protein CSVASAEYNEQFF.

The chain links TRBV28 to TRBJ2-1, with TRBD2 as a possible D gene (6 bases). In germline, CDR1 is MDHEN, CDR2 SYDVKM. V was clipped by 5 bases and J by 2 bases, with 13 bases between them. The CDR3 loop spans 15 amino acids. In DNA form, the CDR3 reads TGTGCCAGCAGTCATAGACTAGACCCCTACAATGAGCAGTTCTTC. Translating gives CASSHRLDPYNEQFF. The full variable domain, completed using reference TRBV28 and TRBJ2-1, is DVKVTQSSRYLVKRTGEKVFLECVQDMDHENMFWYRQDPGLGLRLIYFSYDVKMKEKGDIPEGYSVSREKKERFSLILESASTNQTSMYLCASSHRLDPYNEQFFGPGTRLTVL.

This chain links TRBV6-6 with TRBJ2-2; D is uncertain. Germline CDR1 is MNHNY and CDR2 is SVGAGI (reference sequence). CDR3 length: 14 residues. Trimming left V 3 bases short and J 7 bases short, with 12 bases between. CDR3 bases: TGTGCCAGCAGTTATAGTACAGAGAACGGGGAGCTGTTTTTT. It specifies CASSYSTENGELFF.

The rearrangement uses TRBV5-4 and TRBJ2-7; 10 nucleotides line up with TRBD2. Germline trimming cut 4 bases from V and 4 bases from J; bases unmatched to any gene: 5. The CDR3 has 14 amino acids. Germline CDR1 is SGHNT and CDR2 is YYREEE (reference sequence). CDR3 DNA: TGTGCCAGCAGCCGCGGGACTAGCGCTTACGAGCAGTACTTC. Protein sequence: CASSRGTSAYEQYF.

This chain connects TRBV5-1 to TRBJ2-1, with D possibly matching TRBD2 (5 bases). Per germline, CDR1 SGHRS and CDR2 YFSETQ. With 6 bases removed from V and 0 bases from J, the gap between germline ends came to 7 bases. This CDR3 is built from 13 residues. CDR3 in amino acids: CASTRDSYNEQFF. Written as DNA, the CDR3 is TGCGCCAGCACCCGGGACTCCTACAATGAGCAGTTCTTC.

The rearrangement uses TRBV5-1 and TRBJ2-7; 12 nucleotides agree with TRBD2. After removal of 8 bases from V and 6 bases from J, the junction contained 9 bases not matched to a gene. The germline CDR1 and CDR2 sequences are SGHRS and YFSETQ. The CDR3 consists of 14 residues. The CDR3 spells CASKTLAGGVEQYF. The CDR3 DNA reads TGCGCCAGTAAGACCCTAGCGGGAGGGGTCGAGCAGTACTTC. The full variable domain, its missing parts supplied by reference TRBV5-1 and TRBJ2-7, is KAGVTQTPRYLIKTRGQQVTLSCSPISGHRSVSWYQQTPGQGLQFLFEYFSETQRNKGNFPGRFSGRQFSNSRSEMNVSTLELGDSALYLCASKTLAGGVEQYFGPGTRLTVT.

The chain carries TRBV27 and TRBJ1-1; D not certain. CDR3 length: 13 residues. Germline V gene sequence: CDR1 MNHEY, CDR2 SMNVEV (reference sequence). V was clipped by 5 bases and J by 7 bases, with 14 bases between them. DNA of the CDR3: TGTGCCAGCAGTCCCCCATGGAGCGGTGAAGCTTTCTTT. It is translated as CASSPPWSGEAFF.

The J gene is TRBJ2-5, the V gene TRBV27; TRBD1 is a possible D gene (6 bases). Per germline, CDR1 MNHEY and CDR2 SMNVEV (reference sequence). V was cut by 8 bases and J by 1 base, with 17 bases left in between. This CDR3 spans 15 amino acids. CDR3 DNA sequence: TGTGCCAGCCGGCCGTCCGGGGACACCCAAGAGACCCAGTACTTC. Amino acid sequence: CASRPSGDTQETQYF.

This clone was seen only a few times. The chain is built from TRBV13 and TRBJ1-3; D is ambiguous. The CDR3 loop spans 16 amino acids. Germline loops: CDR1 PRHDT, CDR2 FYEKMQ (reference sequence). V lost 0 bases to trimming and J lost 2 bases, with 11 bases between them. The CDR3 reads CASSLGPLGAGNTIYF. CDR3 DNA sequence: TGTGCCAGCAGCTTAGGGCCTCTCGGGGCTGGAAACACCATATATTTT.

This chain connects TRBV11-2 to TRBJ2-6; 9 bases map to TRBD2. This CDR3 contains 17 residues. Germline CDR1 and CDR2: SGHAT and FQNNGV. V dropped 5 bases and J dropped 2; count of bases not matched to a gene: 7. The CDR3 DNA sequence: TGTGCCAGCAGCCCCTTAGCGGGAGTGGCTGGGGCCAACGTCCTGACTTTC. Translated: CASSPLAGVAGANVLTF.

This chain joins TRBV4-2 and TRBJ2-2; a weak D match, TRBD1 (6 bases). V was shortened by 4 bases and J by 1 base, with 19 bases between the two germline ends. The CDR3 is 18 amino acids. Germline V gives CDR1 LGHNA, CDR2 YNFKEQ. CDR3 DNA: TGTGCCAGCAGCCCCCGGACAGCCGGGACGATGAACACCGGGGAGCTGTTTTTT. Protein product: CASSPRTAGTMNTGELFF.

Note on this clone: One junction end does not reproduce the germline sequence, and a read error may be involved. The CDR3 nucleotides are TGTGCCAGCAGCGCAAAGGACAGGGTGGGCTTC. Amino acids: CASSAKDRVGF. This chain connects TRBV7-9 to TRBJ2-7, with 8 bases lining up with TRBD1. From germline, CDR1 is SEHNR and CDR2 FQNEAQ (reference sequence). The CDR3 is made up of 11 amino acids.

The chain is built from TRBV11-2 and TRBJ1-1; 7 positions agree with TRBD1. Germline V CDR1 and CDR2: SGHAT, FQNNGV. There are 13 residues in the CDR3. Germline trimming cut 7 bases from V and 4 bases from J; bases unmatched to any gene: 6. The CDR3 DNA reads as TGTGCCAGCAACAACGACAGGGTCACTGAAGCTTTCTTT. Amino acids: CASNNDRVTEAFF.

This clone was seen a handful of times. The chain carries TRBV10-1 and TRBJ2-1; the D gene is possibly TRBD1 (6 bases). CDR1 is WNHNN and CDR2 is SYGVQD in the germline V gene (reference sequence). Trimming removed 1 base at V and 6 bases at J, with 13 bases between. The CDR3 loop spans 15 amino acids. The CDR3 nucleotides read TGCGCCAGCAGTGAGTTGTCAGGGGAGTGCAATGAGCAGTTCTTC. Amino acids: CASSELSGECNEQFF.

V usage is TRBV29-1 and J usage is TRBJ1-2; 8 bases match TRBD1. V lost 5 bases and J lost 8; bases outside the gene matches: 13. The germline V gene has CDR1 SQVTM and CDR2 ANQGSEA. The CDR3 has 14 amino acids. The CDR3 protein is CSVFRGQDWLGYTF. The CDR3 nucleotides read TGCAGCGTTTTTAGGGGACAGGACTGGTTAGGCTACACCTTC.

The chain carries TRBV6-2 or TRBV6-3 and TRBJ2-7; 7 bases match TRBD2. Germline CDR1 reads MNHEY; CDR2 reads SVGEGT. This CDR3 contains 13 residues. Unmatched junction bases numbered 3, after V lost 5 bases and J lost 2 bases. DNA for the CDR3: TGTGCCAGCAGTAGCGGGGAGGCCTACGAGCAGTACTTC. The encoded protein is CASSSGEAYEQYF.